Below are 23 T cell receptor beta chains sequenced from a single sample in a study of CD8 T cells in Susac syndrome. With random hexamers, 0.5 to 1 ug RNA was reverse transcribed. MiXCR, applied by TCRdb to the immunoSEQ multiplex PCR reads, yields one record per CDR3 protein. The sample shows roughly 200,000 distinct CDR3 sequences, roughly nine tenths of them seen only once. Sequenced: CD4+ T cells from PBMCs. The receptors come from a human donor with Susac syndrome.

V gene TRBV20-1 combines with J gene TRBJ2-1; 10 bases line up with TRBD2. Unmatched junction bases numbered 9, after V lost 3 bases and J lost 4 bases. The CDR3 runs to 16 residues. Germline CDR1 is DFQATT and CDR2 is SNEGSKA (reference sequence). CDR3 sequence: CSASRLAGVGYNEQFF. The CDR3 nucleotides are TGCAGTGCTAGTCGGCTAGCGGGAGTCGGTTACAATGAGCAGTTCTTC.

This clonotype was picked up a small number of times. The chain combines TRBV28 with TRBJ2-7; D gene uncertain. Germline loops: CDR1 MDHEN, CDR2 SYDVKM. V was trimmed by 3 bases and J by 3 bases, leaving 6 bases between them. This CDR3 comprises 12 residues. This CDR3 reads CASSFSLYEQYF. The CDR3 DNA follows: TGTGCCAGCAGTTTTTCCCTCTACGAGCAGTACTTC.

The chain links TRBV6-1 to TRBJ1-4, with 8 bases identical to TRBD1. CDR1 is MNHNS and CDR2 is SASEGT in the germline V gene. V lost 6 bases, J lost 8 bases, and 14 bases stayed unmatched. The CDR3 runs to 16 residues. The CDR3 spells CASRSDRGYRREKLFF. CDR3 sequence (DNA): TGTGCCAGCAGGTCTGACAGGGGATATCGTAGGGAAAAACTGTTTTTT.

CDR3 coding DNA: TGTGCCAGCAGACCGACAGGGTTGCCTCTGGGCTACACCTTC. Its translation: CASRPTGLPLGYTF. The rearrangement links TRBV6-6 to TRBJ1-2; 7 positions match TRBD1. Per the germline V gene, CDR1 is MNHNY and CDR2 is SVGAGI (reference sequence). The J segment lost 8 bases and the V segment lost 6 bases, leaving 12 bases of the junction unmatched. This CDR3 contains 14 residues.

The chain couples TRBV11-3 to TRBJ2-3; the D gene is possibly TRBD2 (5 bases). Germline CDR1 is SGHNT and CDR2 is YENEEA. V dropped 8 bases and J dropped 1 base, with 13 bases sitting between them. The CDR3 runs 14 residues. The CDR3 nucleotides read TGTGCCAGCTCTCAAGACGGGGGCACAGATACGCAGTATTTT. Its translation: CASSQDGGTDTQYF.

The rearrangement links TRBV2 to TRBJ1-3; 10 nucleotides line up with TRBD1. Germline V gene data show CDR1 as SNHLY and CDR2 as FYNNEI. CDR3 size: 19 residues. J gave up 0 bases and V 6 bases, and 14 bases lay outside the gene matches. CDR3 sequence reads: CASRFSGQGSGSSGNTIYF. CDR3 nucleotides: TGTGCCAGCAGATTCTCGGGACAGGGGAGCGGAAGCTCTGGAAACACCATATATTTT.

The CDR3 region is CASSHGLAGFSYEQYF. CDR3 nucleotides: TGTGCCAGCAGCCATGGACTAGCGGGGTTCTCCTACGAGCAGTACTTC. The chain couples TRBV3-1 to TRBJ2-7; 12 bases align to TRBD2. With 3 bases clipped from V and 0 bases from J, the junction kept 3 bases outside the gene matches. From germline, CDR1 is LGHDT and CDR2 YNNKEL (reference sequence). The CDR3 has 16 amino acids.

The CDR3 region is CASSISGTVGNQPQHF. Written as DNA, the CDR3 is TGTGCCAGTAGTATCTCCGGGACTGTAGGCAATCAGCCCCAGCATTTT. The chain links TRBV19 to TRBJ1-5; a possible D gene is TRBD1 (5 bases). The CDR3 is 16 residues long. Trimming took 3 bases from V and 2 from J, leaving 14 bases between them. CDR1 LNHDA and CDR2 SQIVND come from the germline V gene (reference sequence).

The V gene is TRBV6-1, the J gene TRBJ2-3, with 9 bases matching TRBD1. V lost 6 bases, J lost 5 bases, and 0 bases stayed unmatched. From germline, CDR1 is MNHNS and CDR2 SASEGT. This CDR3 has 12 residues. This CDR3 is CASRDRGDTQYF. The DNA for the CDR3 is TGTGCCAGCAGGGACAGGGGAGATACGCAGTATTTT.

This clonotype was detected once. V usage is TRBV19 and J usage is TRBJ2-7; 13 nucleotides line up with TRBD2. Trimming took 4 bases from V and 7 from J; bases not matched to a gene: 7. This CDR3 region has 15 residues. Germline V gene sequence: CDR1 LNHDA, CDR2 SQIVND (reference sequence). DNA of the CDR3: TGTGCCAGTAGTACCCAACCGGGACTAGCGGGAGAGCAGTACTTC. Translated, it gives CASSTQPGLAGEQYF.

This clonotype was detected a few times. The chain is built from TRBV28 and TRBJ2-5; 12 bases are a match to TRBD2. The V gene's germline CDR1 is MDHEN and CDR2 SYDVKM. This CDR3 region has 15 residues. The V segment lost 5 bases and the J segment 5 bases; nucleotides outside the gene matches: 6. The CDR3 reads CASSQRLAGVETQYF. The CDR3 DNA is TGTGCCAGCAGTCAACGACTAGCGGGAGTGGAGACCCAGTACTTC.

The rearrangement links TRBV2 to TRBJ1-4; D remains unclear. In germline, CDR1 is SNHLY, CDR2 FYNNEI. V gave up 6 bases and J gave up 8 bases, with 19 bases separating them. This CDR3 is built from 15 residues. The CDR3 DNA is TGTGCCAGCAGGAAAAACCCGACCGTAGGGGAAAAACTGTTTTTT. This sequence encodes CASRKNPTVGEKLFF. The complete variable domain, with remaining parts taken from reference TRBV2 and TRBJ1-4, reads EPEVTQTPSHQVTQMGQEVILRCVPISNHLYFYWYRQILGQKVEFLVSFYNNEISEKSEIFDDQFSVERPDGSNFTLKIRSTKLEDSAMYFCASRKNPTVGEKLFFGSGTQLSVL.

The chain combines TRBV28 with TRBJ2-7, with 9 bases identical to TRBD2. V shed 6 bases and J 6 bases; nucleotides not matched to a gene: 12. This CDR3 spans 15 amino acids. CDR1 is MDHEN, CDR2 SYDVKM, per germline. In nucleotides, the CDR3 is TGTGCCAGCAGCTCGCTGCTAGCGGGATATAGCGAGCAGTACTTC. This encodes CASSSLLAGYSEQYF.

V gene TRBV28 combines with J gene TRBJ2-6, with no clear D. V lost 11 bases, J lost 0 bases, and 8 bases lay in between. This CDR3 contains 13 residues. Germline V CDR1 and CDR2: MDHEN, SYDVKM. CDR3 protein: CACRSSGANVLTF. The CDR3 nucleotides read TGTGCCTGCCGGAGCTCTGGGGCCAACGTCCTGACTTTC. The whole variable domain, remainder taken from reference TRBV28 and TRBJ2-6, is DVKVTQSSRYLVKRTGEKVFLECVQDMDHENMFWYRQDPGLGLRLIYFSYDVKMKEKGDIPEGYSVSREKKERFSLILESASTNQTSMYLCACRSSGANVLTFGAGSRLTVL.

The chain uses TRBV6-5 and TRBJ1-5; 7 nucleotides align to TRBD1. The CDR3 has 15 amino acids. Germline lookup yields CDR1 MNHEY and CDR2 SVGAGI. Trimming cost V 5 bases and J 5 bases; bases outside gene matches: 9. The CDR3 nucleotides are TGTGCCAGCAGTGCCCGGACAGGTTTCGATCAGCCCCAGCATTTT. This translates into CASSARTGFDQPQHF.

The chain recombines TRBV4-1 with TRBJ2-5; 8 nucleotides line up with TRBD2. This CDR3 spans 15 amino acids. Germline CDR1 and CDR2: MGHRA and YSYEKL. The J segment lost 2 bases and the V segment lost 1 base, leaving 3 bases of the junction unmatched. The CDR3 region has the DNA TGCGCCAGCAGCCAAGTAGCGGGACCACAAGAGACCCAGTACTTC. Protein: CASSQVAGPQETQYF.

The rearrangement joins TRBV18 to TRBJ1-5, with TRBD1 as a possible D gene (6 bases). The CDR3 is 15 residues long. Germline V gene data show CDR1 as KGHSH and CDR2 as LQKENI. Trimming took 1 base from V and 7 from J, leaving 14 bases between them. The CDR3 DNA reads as TGTGCCAGCTCACCACATGTCGGGGGGCACCAGCCCCAGCATTTT. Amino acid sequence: CASSPHVGGHQPQHF.

The CDR3 sequence is CASSPGTGVEEQYF. The CDR3 DNA is TGTGCCAGCAGTCCCGGGACAGGGGTGGAGGAGCAGTACTTC. This sequence joins TRBV28 and TRBJ2-7; TRBD1 aligns across 10 bases. The CDR3 is made up of 14 amino acids. Germline V gives CDR1 MDHEN, CDR2 SYDVKM. Trimming cost V 5 bases and J 7 bases; bases outside gene matches: 8.

The CDR3 loop is CASSQDPSGGSTDTQYF. CDR3 sequence (DNA): TGTGCCAGCAGCCAAGACCCGAGCGGGGGAAGCACAGATACGCAGTATTTT. The J gene is TRBJ2-3, the V gene TRBV4-2, with 8 bases identical to TRBD2. The CDR3 sequence is 17 residues long. The V segment lost 0 bases and the J segment 0 bases; nucleotides outside the gene matches: 5. Per germline, CDR1 LGHNA and CDR2 YNFKEQ.

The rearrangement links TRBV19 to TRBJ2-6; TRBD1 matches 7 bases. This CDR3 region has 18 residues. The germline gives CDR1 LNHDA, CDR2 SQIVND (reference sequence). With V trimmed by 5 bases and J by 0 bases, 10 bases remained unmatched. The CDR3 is CASSLGTEYFSGANVLTF. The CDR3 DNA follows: TGTGCCAGTAGTCTCGGGACAGAGTACTTCTCTGGGGCCAACGTCCTGACTTTC.

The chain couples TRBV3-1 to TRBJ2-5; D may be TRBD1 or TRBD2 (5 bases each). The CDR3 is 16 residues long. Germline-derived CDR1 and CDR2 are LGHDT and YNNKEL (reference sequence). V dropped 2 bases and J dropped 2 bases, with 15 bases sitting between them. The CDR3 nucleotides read TGTGCCAGCAGCCAAAAGGGACGGCTAGGACAAGAGACCCAGTACTTC. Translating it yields CASSQKGRLGQETQYF.

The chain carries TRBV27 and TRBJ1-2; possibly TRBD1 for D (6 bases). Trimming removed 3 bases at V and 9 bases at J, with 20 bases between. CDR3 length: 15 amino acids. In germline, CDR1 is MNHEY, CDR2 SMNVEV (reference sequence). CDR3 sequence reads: CASSFSTGTSMSYTF. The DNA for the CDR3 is TGTGCCAGCAGTTTTTCCACCGGGACATCTATGAGCTACACCTTC.

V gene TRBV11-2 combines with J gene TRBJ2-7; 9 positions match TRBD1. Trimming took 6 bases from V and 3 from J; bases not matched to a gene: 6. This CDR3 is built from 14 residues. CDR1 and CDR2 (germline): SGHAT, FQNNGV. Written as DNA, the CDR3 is TGTGCCAGCAGAAGGACAGGGGCTCGCTACGAGCAGTACTTC. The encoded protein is CASRRTGARYEQYF.